The T cell receptor beta chain described here comes from a study of identical twins. The authors used template switching to add a universal primer site and gave cDNA unique molecular identifiers. TCRdb processed the 5' RACE reads anew with MiXCR; each CDR3 protein has one entry. The repertoire consists of 1.5 million to 2 million distinct CDR3 sequences, with under 35% occurring once and the leading ten covering roughly 0.3%. The CDR3 has 16 residues. From germline, CDR1 is KGHDR and CDR2 SFDVKD. V was cut by 5 bases and J by 2 bases, with 16 bases left in between. Study observations and caveats: Models predicted less out-of-frame TCR alpha sharing in monozygotic twins than was found.

Of note for this clonotype: Its specificity is unknown.

This rearrangement joins TRBV24-1 to TRBJ2-3; no reliable D call. The material sequenced was cord blood. This clonotype was obtained from a newborn girl in good health. The CDR3 here is CATSGGDGPLTDTQYF. CDR3 DNA sequence: TGTGCCACCAGTGGAGGTGATGGTCCCCTCACAGATACGCAGTATTTT.